These T cell receptor beta chains were read from a single sample in a study of shared clonotypes between healthy human individuals. This table comes from immunoSEQ multiplex PCR, and its TCRdb copy is limited to in-frame clones, with some not included. This sample has roughly 2,000,000 clones, with 90% to 95% found just once. Sample: naive CD8+ T cells from PBMCs. These receptors came from a man younger than 35 in good health. Some clones in this sample may be carry-over from other donors' samples. Both conserved end residues are part of each CDR3. The D gene is left open where the match is weak. Clone size is given for some rows only: seen once, a few or many times, or a class if the clone is expanded.

v_gene,j_gene,abundance,d_gene,CDR3aa,CDR3nt
TRBV28,TRBJ2-3,.,.,CASSYLALSTDTQYF,TGTGCCAGCAGTTACCTAGCGTTGAGCACAGATACGCAGTATTTT
TRBV4-3,TRBJ2-5,.,.,CASSQNRVGQETQYF,TGCGCCAGCAGCCAGAATCGGGTTGGCCAAGAGACCCAGTACTTC
TRBV28,TRBJ1-2,.,.,CASSQTPRRGYTF,TGTGCCAGCAGCCAGACCCCACGGAGGGGCTACACCTTC
TRBV2,TRBJ2-7,.,TRBD2,CASSEDVSSGEQYF,TGTGCCAGCAGTGAAGACGTGTCTAGCGGTGAGCAGTACTTC
TRBV7-2,TRBJ2-1,.,.,CASSAGLSAVF,TGTGCCAGCAGCGCCGGACTATCAGCGGTCTTC
TRBV25-1,TRBJ2-5,.,TRBD2,CASSGPRLAGGEETQYF,TGTGCCAGCAGTGGGCCGAGACTAGCGGGAGGCGAGGAGACCCAGTACTTC
TRBV7-9,TRBJ1-4,.,TRBD1,CASSPRDRGFEKLFF,TGTGCCAGCAGCCCGAGGGACAGGGGATTCGAAAAACTGTTTTTT
TRBV6-5,TRBJ1-2,.,TRBD1,CASRGPRGQNYGYTF,TGTGCCAGCAGGGGCCCCAGGGGGCAGAACTATGGCTACACCTTC
TRBV11-2,TRBJ2-7,.,.,CASSPPISLISSYEQYF,TGTGCCAGCAGCCCCCCGATCAGTCTGATAAGCTCCTACGAGCAGTACTTC
TRBV2,TRBJ1-2,once,.,CASRTDINSYGYTF,TGTGCCAGCAGGACAGATATAAATTCCTATGGCTACACCTTC
TRBV28,TRBJ2-3,.,TRBD2,CASLLAVGDADTQYF,TGTGCCAGCCTCCTAGCGGTTGGGGACGCAGATACGCAGTATTTT
TRBV18,TRBJ1-1,.,TRBD1,CASSELPGQMNTEAFF,TGTGCCAGCTCAGAACTCCCGGGACAGATGAACACTGAAGCTTTCTTT
TRBV14,TRBJ1-2,.,.,CASSQNSYGYTF,TGTGCCAGCAGCCAAAACAGCTATGGCTACACCTTC
TRBV11-2,TRBJ2-1,few,.,CASSLVNEQFF,TGTGCCAGCAGCTTAGTCAATGAGCAGTTCTTC
TRBV7-3,TRBJ1-1,.,TRBD1,CASSSGQGVMNTEAFF,TGTGCCAGCAGCTCAGGACAGGGAGTAATGAACACTGAAGCTTTCTTT
TRBV27,TRBJ2-3,.,.,CASSFDAWDTQYF,TGTGCCAGCAGTTTTGATGCTTGGGATACGCAGTATTTT
TRBV7-9,TRBJ2-1,.,.,CASSLVANEQFF,TGTGCCAGCAGCTTAGTGGCGAATGAGCAGTTCTTC
TRBV7-9,TRBJ2-2,once,TRBD1,CASSYPPTGTTGELFF,TGTGCCAGCAGCTACCCCCCGACAGGGACCACCGGGGAGCTGTTTTTT
TRBV11-2,TRBJ1-1,.,.,CASSLESVNTEAFF,TGTGCCAGCAGCTTAGAGTCAGTGAACACTGAAGCTTTCTTT
TRBV27,TRBJ2-4,.,.,CASSSAFGAKNIQYF,TGTGCCAGCAGTTCCGCTTTCGGAGCCAAAAACATTCAGTACTTC
TRBV11-2,TRBJ2-1,.,TRBD1,CASSPQTGGANEQFF,TGTGCCAGCAGCCCTCAAACAGGGGGCGCTAATGAGCAGTTCTTC
TRBV15,TRBJ2-7,.,.,CASRARGIYEQYF,TGTGCCTCCCGGGCCAGGGGAATCTACGAGCAGTACTTC
TRBV4-2,TRBJ2-1,.,.,CASSRVGNINEQFF,TGTGCCAGCAGCCGTGTCGGTAACATCAATGAGCAGTTCTTC
TRBV29-1,TRBJ1-1,.,.,CSVQGKPTEAFF,TGCAGCGTCCAGGGTAAGCCCACTGAAGCTTTCTTT
TRBV28,TRBJ2-5,.,.,CASSPVVGGETQYF,TGTGCCAGCAGTCCGGTAGTGGGCGGAGAGACCCAGTACTTC
TRBV9,TRBJ2-7,.,.,CASSVADGGRPIRYEQYF,TGTGCCAGCAGCGTAGCCGATGGAGGGAGGCCGATCCGCTACGAGCAGTACTTC
TRBV27,TRBJ2-7,.,TRBD1,CASSPDRTDYEQYF,TGTGCCAGCAGTCCGGACAGGACTGACTACGAGCAGTACTTC
TRBV5-6,TRBJ1-1,few,.,CASTSNTEAFF,TGTGCCAGCACCTCGAACACTGAAGCTTTCTTT
TRBV6-5,TRBJ2-1,.,.,CASSSSGLYPLF,TGTGCCAGCAGTTCGTCCGGCCTCTATCCCCTCTTC
TRBV6-1,TRBJ2-1,.,.,CASSREFNEQFF,TGTGCCAGCAGCCGGGAGTTCAATGAGCAGTTCTTC
TRBV19,TRBJ2-7,.,.,CASSTPPQGAYEQYF,TGTGCCAGTAGTACCCCCCCCCAGGGCGCCTACGAGCAGTACTTC
TRBV7-9,TRBJ2-7,.,.,CASSSRRGNDEQYF,TGTGCCAGCAGCTCCAGACGGGGAAATGACGAGCAGTACTTC
TRBV30,TRBJ2-7,.,.,CAWSGRLGNEQYF,TGTGCCTGGAGCGGCCGCCTGGGGAACGAGCAGTACTTC
TRBV15,TRBJ2-7,.,.,CATSNEGLLYEQYF,TGTGCCACCAGCAACGAGGGACTCCTCTACGAGCAGTACTTC
TRBV28,TRBJ2-5,.,.,CASSTPGTQYF,TGTGCCAGCAGTACCCCAGGGACCCAGTACTTC
TRBV5-1,TRBJ1-2,.,.,CASSLNGRGNYGYTF,TGCGCCAGCAGCTTGAATGGAAGGGGTAACTATGGCTACACCTTC
TRBV27,TRBJ2-7,.,TRBD1,CASSLMGQGAPYEQYF,TGTGCCAGCAGTTTAATGGGACAGGGGGCTCCCTACGAGCAGTACTTC
TRBV5-4,TRBJ2-7,once,.,CASSLERAHYEQYF,TGTGCCAGCAGCTTGGAGCGGGCCCACTACGAGCAGTACTTC